These 13 T cell receptor beta chains were sequenced from one sample in a study of blood T cell repertoires in COVID-19. Here immunoSEQ multiplex PCR was the method, and the copy in TCRdb shows in-frame clones only, minus some. The sample yields 120,000 to 150,000 clones, more than 75% seen once. The sequenced material came from peripheral blood. Receptors were obtained from a human donor in a cohort sampled during active COVID-19.

This clone was detected only once. The chain combines TRBV5-5 with TRBJ1-2; D may be TRBD1 (5 bases). This CDR3 is built from 14 residues. The germline gives CDR1 SGHKS, CDR2 YYEKEE (reference sequence). V was trimmed by 4 bases and J by 8 bases, leaving 18 bases between them. The CDR3 coding sequence is TGTGCCAGCAGCCTCGATTCAGGGCCACGGGGCTACACCTTC. Its protein is CASSLDSGPRGYTF.

V and J are TRBV27 and TRBJ2-2, with TRBD1 matching over 8 bases. Looked up from germline, CDR1 is MNHEY and CDR2 is SMNVEV (reference sequence). This CDR3 has 15 amino acids. V was pared by 5 bases and J by 5 bases, with 7 bases of the junction left unmatched. CDR3 region: CASSTWTGRTGELFF. CDR3 DNA: TGTGCCAGCAGTACCTGGACAGGGCGAACCGGGGAGCTGTTTTTT.

The V and J genes are TRBV5-4 and TRBJ2-1; a weak D match, TRBD2 (5 bases). Germline values: CDR1 SGHNT, CDR2 YYREEE (reference sequence). Between the trimmed V and J ends, which lost 1 base and 0 bases, there was a span of 8 bases. This CDR3 spans 15 amino acids. The CDR3 DNA follows: TGTGCCAGCAGCTTGACGGGGAGCTCCTACAATGAGCAGTTCTTC. It codes for CASSLTGSSYNEQFF.

This chain connects TRBV7-9 to TRBJ1-1; 7 bases agree with TRBD1. This CDR3 is 17 amino acids long. Unmatched junction bases numbered 19, after V lost 5 bases and J lost 7 bases. Per the germline V gene, CDR1 is SEHNR and CDR2 is FQNEAQ (reference sequence). The CDR3 DNA reads as TGTGCCAGCAGCCCGGGGACAGTTAGCGTTTCTAACGTTGAAGCTTTCTTT. This sequence encodes CASSPGTVSVSNVEAFF.

The chain links TRBV13 to TRBJ2-2, with D tentatively TRBD2 (6 bases). The CDR3 covers 17 residues. V dropped 0 bases and J dropped 6 bases, with 17 bases sitting between them. Germline CDR1 reads PRHDT; CDR2 reads FYEKMQ (reference sequence). CDR3 in DNA: TGTGCCAGCAGCTTAGGAGCGTCTAGGACTATCGCCGGGGAGCTGTTTTTT. This translates into CASSLGASRTIAGELFF. Drawing the rest from reference TRBV13 and TRBJ2-2, the complete variable domain is AAGVIQSPRHLIKEKRETATLKCYPIPRHDTVYWYQQGPGQDPQFLISFYEKMQSDKGSIPDRFSAQQFSDYHSELNMSSLELGDSALYFCASSLGASRTIAGELFFGEGSRLTVL.

This clone was seen more than once but under ten times. The chain uses TRBV2 and TRBJ2-1, with unresolved D. CDR3 length: 14 amino acids. The germline V and J ends were trimmed by 3 bases and 0 bases, with 6 bases remaining between them. Germline CDR1 SNHLY, CDR2 FYNNEI. CDR3 in amino acids: CASSDSLSYNEQFF. In nucleotides, the CDR3 is TGTGCCAGCAGTGATTCTCTCTCCTACAATGAGCAGTTCTTC.

This clone was found once. The chain has TRBV3-1 (or the pseudogene TRBV3-2) and TRBJ2-5; 8 nucleotides line up with TRBD2. The CDR3 has 19 amino acids. Germline CDR1 and CDR2: LGHDT and YNNKEL (reference sequence). Losses at the gene ends were 0 bases for V and 7 bases for J; bases not matched to a gene: 19. The CDR3: CASSQEAGDLTRIIPTQYF. DNA for the CDR3: TGTGCCAGCAGCCAAGAAGCGGGAGACCTCACGCGCATCATTCCGACCCAGTACTTC.

The chain joins TRBV6-2 or TRBV6-3 to TRBJ2-7; 7 bases agree with TRBD1. CDR1 is MNHEY and CDR2 is SVGEGT in the germline V gene. The CDR3 is made up of 14 amino acids. V dropped 4 bases and J dropped 7; count of bases not matched to a gene: 10. CDR3 protein: CASSSGQSYSEQYF. The CDR3 DNA sequence: TGTGCCAGCAGTTCGGGACAGTCCTACTCGGAGCAGTACTTC.

The rearrangement links TRBV5-1 to TRBJ2-2; D possibly corresponds to TRBD2 (5 bases). Germline CDR1 SGHRS, CDR2 YFSETQ. The CDR3 is 16 amino acids. Trimming cost V 3 bases and J 3 bases, with 15 bases left between them. The CDR3 loop reads CASSSAGRHHTGELFF. The CDR3 bases are TGCGCCAGCAGCTCGGCGGGCAGACACCACACCGGGGAGCTGTTTTTT.

V is TRBV7-2 and J is TRBJ1-5; 12 bases align to TRBD1. The CDR3 contains 18 residues. CDR1 SGHTA and CDR2 FQGNSA come from the germline V gene. The J segment lost 6 bases and the V segment lost 3 bases, leaving 12 bases of the junction unmatched. The CDR3 loop reads CASSFVTGTGGGGQPQHF. CDR3 nucleotides: TGTGCCAGCAGCTTCGTAACCGGGACAGGGGGCGGTGGTCAGCCCCAGCATTTT.

The genes are TRBV20-1 and TRBJ2-1, with D possibly TRBD1 on 5 matching bases. Between the trimmed V and J ends, which lost 8 bases and 5 bases, there was a span of 10 bases. The length of the CDR3 is 11 residues. From germline, CDR1 is DFQATT and CDR2 SNEGSKA (reference sequence). The CDR3 here is CSLQGNNEQFF. The CDR3 DNA is TGCAGTCTCCAGGGTAACAATGAGCAGTTCTTC.

The DNA of the CDR3 is TGTGCCAGCAGCGAGGGGGGGTATGGCTACACCTTC. Translated: CASSEGGYGYTF. This chain uses TRBV11-2 with TRBJ1-2; D perhaps matches TRBD1 (6 bases). The CDR3 is 12 amino acids. Between the trimmed V and J ends, which lost 5 bases and 5 bases, there was a span of 9 bases. CDR1 and CDR2 from the germline V gene are SGHAT and FQNNGV.

The CDR3 sequence: CASSLSGGPGANVLTF. The CDR3 DNA reads as TGTGCCAGCAGCTTATCAGGGGGGCCTGGGGCCAACGTCCTGACTTTC. V gene TRBV7-2 combines with J gene TRBJ2-6, with D possibly matching TRBD1 (7 bases). This CDR3 has 16 residues. Trimming left V 2 bases short and J 2 bases short, with 10 bases between. The germline V gene encodes CDR1 SGHTA and CDR2 FQGNSA.